The 19 T cell receptor beta chains below all came from one sample that was sequenced in a study of blood T cell repertoires in COVID-19 (dated by TCRdb to about 2020). Receptors were amplified or captured by the immunoSEQ multiplex PCR assay. Held by TCRdb, this immuneACCESS table contains in-frame sequences only and omits some clones. Under half of the omission traces to an unresolved V gene where checked; the cause of the rest is unknown. The table for this sample lists about 200,000 clones; roughly 82% of them were counted only once. The ten largest clones represent around 5.5% of the sample. What was sequenced was PBMCs or T cells enriched from blood (not recorded which). The receptor set was obtained from a woman between 55 and 75 years old with acute COVID-19.

This clone was counted only a few times. The chain recombines TRBV4-3 with TRBJ2-1; TRBD2 matches at 9 bases. The CDR3 extends over 13 amino acids. Per germline, CDR1 LGHNA and CDR2 YSLEER. With 4 bases clipped from V and 9 bases from J, the junction kept 4 bases outside the gene matches. The CDR3 here is CASSPRRGGEQFF. For the CDR3, the DNA is TGCGCCAGCAGCCCCCGGCGGGGGGGTGAGCAGTTCTTC.

This rearrangement joins TRBV19 to TRBJ2-1; TRBD1 matches 9 bases. Looked up from germline, CDR1 is LNHDA and CDR2 is SQIVND (reference sequence). The CDR3 is made up of 17 amino acids. After removal of 2 bases from V and 1 base from J, the junction contained 6 bases not matched to a gene. The CDR3 is CASSILPGQGSYNEQFF. CDR3 in DNA: TGTGCCAGTAGTATACTACCGGGACAGGGATCCTACAATGAGCAGTTCTTC.

The J gene is TRBJ2-5, the V gene TRBV18, with 7 positions matching TRBD1. Germline-derived CDR1 and CDR2 are KGHSH and LQKENI. This CDR3 region has 16 residues. Trimming at V came to 4 bases and at J to 2 bases, leaving 10 bases not matched to a gene. DNA of the CDR3: TGTGCCAGCTCACTGAATCGGGACAGATCACAAGAGACCCAGTACTTC. This encodes CASSLNRDRSQETQYF. The whole variable domain, filled in from reference TRBV18 and TRBJ2-5, reads NAGVMQNPRHLVRRRGQEARLRCSPMKGHSHVYWYRQLPEEGLKFMVYLQKENIIDESGMPKERFSAEFPKEGPSILRIQQVVRGDSAAYFCASSLNRDRSQETQYFGPGTRLLVL.

This sequence joins TRBV10-1 and TRBJ2-3, with D possibly matching TRBD2 (6 bases). The CDR3 extends over 16 amino acids. Germline CDR1 reads WNHNN; CDR2 reads SYGVQD (reference sequence). V lost 5 bases to trimming and J lost 5 bases, with 20 bases between them. The CDR3 DNA reads as TGCGCCAGCAGTCCTCCCTGGGGGGTTGGGGAAGATACGCAGTATTTT. Translating gives CASSPPWGVGEDTQYF.

This chain links TRBV24-1 with TRBJ1-2; D not resolved. V lost 8 bases to trimming and J lost 8 bases, with 14 bases between them. The CDR3 is made up of 12 amino acids. CDR1 KGHDR and CDR2 SFDVKD come from the germline V gene. The CDR3 sequence: CATMDSTRGYTF. In nucleotides, the CDR3 is TGTGCCACCATGGACTCGACTCGGGGCTACACCTTC.

V is TRBV11-2 and J is TRBJ1-6; D perhaps matches TRBD1 (5 bases). The length of the CDR3 is 15 residues. Trimming removed 3 bases from V and 9 bases from J, with 15 bases in between. The V gene's germline CDR1 is SGHAT and CDR2 FQNNGV. The CDR3 region has the DNA TGTGCCAGCAGCTTGGCGGGAGGGGAGGTTTCACCCCTCCACTTT. Translated, it gives CASSLAGGEVSPLHF.

This clone came up once. The chain couples TRBV28 to TRBJ1-5; 8 nucleotides agree with TRBD1. V shed 4 bases, J shed 5 bases, and the junction held 4 bases outside the gene matches. This CDR3 contains 14 residues. Germline CDR1 is MDHEN and CDR2 is SYDVKM. The CDR3 sequence is CASSSDRADQPQHF. The CDR3 bases are TGTGCCAGCAGTTCGGACAGGGCCGATCAGCCCCAGCATTTT.

The genes are TRBV29-1 and TRBJ1-1, with TRBD1 as a possible D gene (5 bases). The CDR3 loop spans 13 amino acids. The germline V gene has CDR1 SQVTM and CDR2 ANQGSEA. The germline V and J ends were trimmed by 5 bases and 2 bases, with 12 bases remaining between them. The CDR3 nucleotides read TGCAGCGTTCAGACAGAGCCTAACACTGAAGCTTTCTTT. Amino acid sequence: CSVQTEPNTEAFF.

This clone has only one observation. The chain uses TRBV10-3 and TRBJ2-7; the D gene is possibly TRBD2 (5 bases). Trimming cost V 5 bases and J 7 bases, with 12 bases left between them. CDR1 ENHRY and CDR2 SYGVKD come from the germline V gene. This CDR3 has 12 amino acids. The CDR3 sequence: CAISRGSKEQYV. Written as DNA, the CDR3 is TGTGCCATCAGTCGCGGGTCTAAGGAGCAGTACGTC.

CDR3 in DNA: TGCGCCAGCAGCTTGGACGGACAGGGAATAGATGGCTACACCTTC. This sequence encodes CASSLDGQGIDGYTF. This rearrangement joins TRBV5-1 to TRBJ1-2; 8 nucleotides agree with TRBD1. CDR3 length: 15 amino acids. The V gene's germline CDR1 is SGHRS and CDR2 YFSETQ. The V and J ends lost 0 bases and 6 bases, in that order; junction bases with no gene match: 7.

In nucleotides, the CDR3 is TGCAGCGTGGGACAGTTCGGAACAACTAATGAAAAACTGTTTTTT. This gives the protein CSVGQFGTTNEKLFF. The chain employs TRBV29-1 and TRBJ1-4; 7 bases map to TRBD1. The CDR3 contains 15 residues. From germline, CDR1 is SQVTM and CDR2 ANQGSEA. The V gene end was trimmed by 6 bases and the J gene end by 0 bases; junction bases not matched to a gene: 7.

The rearrangement links TRBV5-4 to TRBJ1-2; 9 nucleotides agree with TRBD1. The CDR3 totals 17 residues. The germline CDR1 and CDR2 sequences are SGHNT and YYREEE (reference sequence). V was clipped by 0 bases and J by 5 bases; unmatched bases: 11. CDR3 in DNA: TGTGCCAGCAGCTTGGGTAGTTTGGGGACAGGGCGTTATGGCTACACCTTC. Protein: CASSLGSLGTGRYGYTF.

The rearrangement uses TRBV3-1 (or the pseudogene TRBV3-2) and TRBJ2-1, with D perhaps TRBD1 (5 bases). The germline V gene encodes CDR1 LGHDT and CDR2 YNNKEL (reference sequence). The germline V and J ends were trimmed by 2 bases and 3 bases, with 14 bases remaining between them. There are 16 residues in the CDR3. DNA for the CDR3: TGTGCCAGCAGCCAACCCCTAACAGGCCGCTACAATGAGCAGTTCTTC. This sequence encodes CASSQPLTGRYNEQFF.

The rearrangement joins TRBV7-9 to TRBJ1-2; no firm D call. From germline, CDR1 is SEHNR and CDR2 FQNEAQ (reference sequence). The CDR3 is made up of 12 amino acids. Trimming stripped 2 bases from V and 8 bases from J, with 9 bases between. The CDR3 nucleotides read TGTGCCAGCAGCTTAAGTCTCGGGGGCTACACCTTC. Its protein product is CASSLSLGGYTF.

This clone was observed a few times. The chain joins TRBV18 to TRBJ1-5, with a possible D match to TRBD1 (6 bases). Germline V lookup: CDR1 KGHSH, CDR2 LQKENI. V lost 1 base, J lost 3 bases, and 10 bases lay in between. This CDR3 comprises 15 residues. The CDR3 here is CASSPRPGANQPQHF. Here the CDR3 DNA reads TGTGCCAGCTCACCACGCCCAGGGGCCAATCAGCCCCAGCATTTT. Using reference TRBV18 and TRBJ1-5 for the parts outside the CDR3, the full variable domain is NAGVMQNPRHLVRRRGQEARLRCSPMKGHSHVYWYRQLPEEGLKFMVYLQKENIIDESGMPKERFSAEFPKEGPSILRIQQVVRGDSAAYFCASSPRPGANQPQHFGDGTRLSIL.

The rearrangement uses TRBV3-1 (or the pseudogene TRBV3-2) and TRBJ1-5; TRBD1 matches 7 bases. V dropped 7 bases and J dropped 3; count of bases not matched to a gene: 6. This CDR3 spans 14 amino acids. Per the germline V gene, CDR1 is LGHDT and CDR2 is YNNKEL (reference sequence). The CDR3 here is CASTPGGSNQPQHF. The CDR3, as DNA: TGTGCCAGCACCCCAGGGGGTTCCAATCAGCCCCAGCATTTT.

This chain links TRBV19 with TRBJ1-1; the match to TRBD1 covers 8 bases. The V gene's germline CDR1 is LNHDA and CDR2 SQIVND (reference sequence). V lost 5 bases and J lost 8; bases outside the gene matches: 7. The CDR3 totals 13 residues. CDR3 loop: CASSRFGQGEAFF. CDR3 in DNA: TGTGCCAGTAGTCGATTCGGACAGGGAGAAGCTTTCTTT.

The CDR3 loop reads CTSSQETSGRESREQYF. The CDR3, as DNA: TGCACCAGCAGCCAAGAGACTAGCGGGAGGGAATCCCGCGAGCAGTACTTC. The V call is TRBV1, the J call TRBJ2-7; TRBD2 reflects the table's D call only, with no check against the DNA. TRBV1 is a documented pseudogene. This CDR3 has 17 amino acids.

The chain has TRBV3-1 (or the pseudogene TRBV3-2) and TRBJ2-1; 10 bases are a match to TRBD2. Germline CDR1 LGHDT, CDR2 YNNKEL (reference sequence). The CDR3 runs to 17 residues. Trimming at V came to 0 bases and at J to 5 bases, leaving 7 bases not matched to a gene. The CDR3 region is CASSQDIRLAGDNEQFF. The CDR3 DNA reads as TGTGCCAGCAGCCAAGATATCCGGCTAGCGGGAGACAATGAGCAGTTCTTC.